The 22 T cell receptor beta chains below were found in one sample sequenced in a study of cytomegalovirus exposure and HLA in healthy donors. It was with 60 Vbeta and 13 Jbeta primers that the PCR ran. Profiling relied on immunoSEQ multiplex PCR, and the TCRdb table lists in-frame clones only, not all of them. The sample records 100,000 to 150,000 clones, 65% to 80% being singletons. The sample was PBMCs. These receptors were obtained from a male donor in good health and CMV-seropositive.

The chain uses TRBV27 and TRBJ2-1; 10 bases align to TRBD2. The V gene end was trimmed by 5 bases and the J gene end by 9 bases; junction bases not matched to a gene: 10. CDR3 size: 15 residues. CDR1 MNHEY and CDR2 SMNVEV come from the germline V gene (reference sequence). The CDR3 sequence is CASSGLAGVTTEQFF. CDR3 DNA: TGTGCCAGCAGTGGGCTAGCGGGAGTCACAACTGAGCAGTTCTTC.

This clone has a single count. The V and J genes are TRBV13 and TRBJ2-3, with a weak D call TRBD2 (5 bases). V was trimmed by 5 bases and J by 6 bases, leaving 15 bases between them. The CDR3 has 14 residues. The V gene's germline CDR1 is PRHDT and CDR2 FYEKMQ (reference sequence). The CDR3 DNA reads TGTGCCAGCAGCGAGGGTCCTCACGGGGATACGCAGTATTTT. Encoded protein: CASSEGPHGDTQYF.

The chain is built from TRBV10-3 and TRBJ1-1; 10 nucleotides agree with TRBD1. Germline V gives CDR1 ENHRY, CDR2 SYGVKD. J gave up 3 bases and V 5 bases, and 6 bases lay outside the gene matches. This CDR3 comprises 15 residues. In nucleotides, the CDR3 is TGTGCCATCAGTCTAGCGGGGACAGGGGACACTGAAGCTTTCTTT. Its translation is CAISLAGTGDTEAFF.

The chain carries TRBV6-1 and TRBJ2-3, with no clear D. Germline assignment: CDR1 MNHNS and CDR2 SASEGT. The CDR3 contains 11 residues. Trimming took 2 bases from V and 12 from J, leaving 9 bases between them. As DNA, the CDR3 is TGTGCCAGCAGTGAACTGGCCCTTCAGTATTTT. As protein: CASSELALQYF.

The genes are TRBV5-4 and TRBJ1-2, with no clear D. V lost 4 bases, J lost 6 bases, and 13 bases lay in between. This CDR3 region has 13 residues. Germline values: CDR1 SGHNT, CDR2 YYREEE (reference sequence). The CDR3 spells CASSDLTRNGYTF. In DNA form, the CDR3 reads TGTGCCAGCAGCGATCTCACACGAAATGGCTACACCTTC.

The chain carries TRBV7-9 and TRBJ1-3; D remains ambiguous. V shed 4 bases and J shed 4 bases, with 14 bases lying between them. The CDR3 length is 15 residues. CDR1 and CDR2 (germline): SEHNR, FQNEAQ (reference sequence). The CDR3 here is CASSSGSLSGNTIYF. The DNA of the CDR3 is TGTGCCAGCAGCTCCGGGTCACTCTCGGGAAACACCATATATTTT.

This chain joins TRBV6-1 and TRBJ1-5; a weak D match, TRBD1 (5 bases). The V end lost 11 bases, the J end lost 0 bases, and 17 bases lay between the germline ends. Germline V CDR1 and CDR2: MNHNS, SASEGT. The CDR3 has 15 residues. Here the CDR3 reads CAGKQDAYSNQPQHF. CDR3 sequence (DNA): TGTGCCGGAAAACAGGACGCCTATAGCAATCAGCCCCAGCATTTT.

This clone was seen a handful of times. V gene TRBV6-5 combines with J gene TRBJ1-5, with D unclear. This CDR3 has 15 residues. CDR1 is MNHEY and CDR2 is SVGAGI in the germline V gene. V shed 7 bases and J shed 5 bases, with 18 bases lying between them. The CDR3 region has the DNA TGTGCCAGCACTCGAGGAGGGCAGAGCCATCAGCCCCAGCATTTT. It translates to CASTRGGQSHQPQHF.

The J gene is TRBJ1-1, the V gene TRBV15, with D perhaps matching TRBD1 (6 bases). The CDR3 is 15 residues long. Germline values: CDR1 LNHNV, CDR2 YYDKDF (reference sequence). V lost 3 bases and J 1 base, leaving 12 bases between the germline ends. CDR3 amino acids: CATSRPQGKNTEAFF. The CDR3 DNA is TGTGCCACCAGCAGGCCACAGGGAAAGAACACTGAAGCTTTCTTT.

The V and J genes are TRBV2 and TRBJ1-1; TRBD1 matches at 8 bases. J lost 7 bases, V lost 6 bases, and 13 bases had no gene match. CDR1 is SNHLY, CDR2 FYNNEI, per germline. The CDR3 has 15 amino acids. The CDR3 here is CASSPSGGRLIEAFF. In DNA, the CDR3 is TGTGCCAGCAGCCCCTCAGGGGGCCGCCTCATTGAAGCTTTCTTT.

The V call is TRBV2, the J call TRBJ2-7; TRBD2 is a possible D gene (6 bases). CDR1 and CDR2 (germline): SNHLY, FYNNEI. Deletions cut 1 base from V and 2 bases from J, with 6 bases between. This CDR3 is 13 amino acids long. CDR3 nucleotides: TGTGCCAGCAGTGAAGGGACTACCTACGAGCAGTACTTC. This translates into CASSEGTTYEQYF.

The V gene is TRBV2, the J gene TRBJ2-2, with D perhaps TRBD1 (6 bases). The CDR3 loop spans 15 amino acids. V was cut by 4 bases and J by 5 bases, with 14 bases left in between. Germline values: CDR1 SNHLY, CDR2 FYNNEI. CDR3 nucleotides: TGTGCCAGCAGTGTCTCCAGAGGGGGTACCGGGGAGCTGTTTTTT. This gives the protein CASSVSRGGTGELFF. Complete variable domain (other parts from reference TRBV2 and TRBJ2-2): EPEVTQTPSHQVTQMGQEVILRCVPISNHLYFYWYRQILGQKVEFLVSFYNNEISEKSEIFDDQFSVERPDGSNFTLKIRSTKLEDSAMYFCASSVSRGGTGELFFGEGSRLTVL.

This clone showed up just a few times. This chain links TRBV6-1 with TRBJ2-3, with TRBD2 matching over 10 bases. V dropped 3 bases and J dropped 2; count of bases not matched to a gene: 2. The CDR3 consists of 15 residues. The germline CDR1 and CDR2 sequences are MNHNS and SASEGT. The CDR3 region has the DNA TGTGCCAGCAGTGAGGGACTAGCGCACACAGATACGCAGTATTTT. Its protein product is CASSEGLAHTDTQYF.

Concerning this clone itself: The junction shows a germline mismatch at one end, possibly a read error. The CDR3 region has the DNA TGTGCCTGGAGTGGAGGGACAGGAGTCCATGTTTTGGTCTTC. Translating gives CAWSGGTGVHVLVF. The chain uses TRBV30 and TRBJ1-2; 8 nucleotides match TRBD1. Germline lookup yields CDR1 GTSNPN and CDR2 SVGIG (reference sequence). This CDR3 has 14 amino acids.

The rearrangement joins TRBV28 to TRBJ1-2, with 7 bases lining up with TRBD1. The CDR3 loop spans 13 amino acids. Unmatched junction bases numbered 9, after V lost 7 bases and J lost 7 bases. CDR1 and CDR2 (germline): MDHEN, SYDVKM. The CDR3 sequence: CASIPTGVRGYTF. The DNA of the CDR3 is TGTGCCAGCATTCCCACAGGGGTCCGTGGCTACACCTTC.

The chain links TRBV5-1 to TRBJ2-7; TRBD1 matches 11 bases. The germline gives CDR1 SGHRS, CDR2 YFSETQ. This CDR3 spans 15 amino acids. With V trimmed by 0 bases and J by 4 bases, 3 bases remained unmatched. In DNA, the CDR3 is TGCGCCAGCAGCTTGGGGACAGGGGGCGGATACGAGCAGTACTTC. Residues: CASSLGTGGGYEQYF.

The gene calls are TRBV7-8 and TRBJ2-7; D is undetermined. V was cut by 1 base and J by 3 bases, with 7 bases left in between. The CDR3 is 13 amino acids. In germline, CDR1 is SGHVS, CDR2 FQNEAQ. CDR3 protein: CASSLVSGYEQYF. CDR3 in DNA: TGTGCCAGCAGCTTAGTTTCAGGCTACGAGCAGTACTTC.

This chain links TRBV19 with TRBJ1-2; 7 bases map to TRBD1. This CDR3 comprises 14 residues. CDR1 and CDR2 from the germline V gene are LNHDA and SQIVND (reference sequence). V was pared by 6 bases and J by 2 bases, with 6 bases of the junction left unmatched. CDR3 loop: CASSQTGSNYGYTF. The CDR3, as DNA: TGTGCCAGTAGCCAGACAGGGTCCAACTATGGCTACACCTTC.

The chain combines TRBV18 with TRBJ1-6, with D maybe TRBD1 (6 bases). The CDR3 extends over 15 amino acids. The germline V and J ends were trimmed by 2 bases and 9 bases, with 14 bases remaining between them. Germline CDR1 reads KGHSH; CDR2 reads LQKENI. CDR3 sequence (DNA): TGTGCCAGCTCACCAGACTTGCCAGGGGTTTCACCCCTCCACTTT. Its translation: CASSPDLPGVSPLHF.

The CDR3 reads CASSEAWAGVGQYF. CDR3 nucleotides: TGTGCCAGCAGTGAAGCATGGGCGGGAGTCGGGCAGTACTTC. The chain links TRBV6-1 to TRBJ2-7; TRBD2 matches at 7 bases. The CDR3 has 14 residues. V dropped 0 bases and J dropped 9; count of bases not matched to a gene: 8. CDR1 is MNHNS, CDR2 SASEGT, per germline.

CDR3 sequence reads: CASSRRQGPYEQYF. CDR3 bases: TGTGCCAGCAGCCGACGACAGGGCCCCTACGAGCAGTACTTC. The chain employs TRBV7-2 and TRBJ2-7, with 7 bases that match TRBD1. V shed 5 bases, J shed 2 bases, and the junction held 6 bases outside the gene matches. The germline CDR1 and CDR2 sequences are SGHTA and FQGNSA. The CDR3 consists of 14 residues.

A few counts support this clone. The chain joins TRBV13 to TRBJ2-3, with TRBD2 matching over 7 bases. CDR1 and CDR2 from the germline V gene are PRHDT and FYEKMQ (reference sequence). V was pared by 4 bases and J by 2 bases, with 15 bases of the junction left unmatched. The CDR3 is made up of 18 amino acids. DNA for the CDR3: TGTGCCAGCAGCTACAGGCTGGCGGGAGATCCCCTCACAGATACGCAGTATTTT. Its translation: CASSYRLAGDPLTDTQYF.